This TCR beta chain was recovered during a study of blood T cell repertoires in COVID-19. On the study more broadly: The United States, Italy and Spain provided the acute and convalescent COVID-19 samples. Nucleic acid was either cDNA or gDNA, and it came from T cells, B-cell-depleted T cells, or PBMCs.

With 4 bases removed from V and 14 bases from J, the gap between germline ends came to 20 bases. Germline CDR1 and CDR2: WSHSY and SAAADI. CDR3 length: 14 amino acids. Source study methods: Reference gene primer amplification gave estimated nucleated cell counts. Here immunoSEQ multiplex PCR was the method, and the copy in TCRdb shows in-frame clones only, minus some. Clone size and V and J calls were adopted from that table, with D and trimming inferred from the DNA. The table has around 300,000 clones, 65% to 90% seen once. This chain connects TRBV10-2 to TRBJ1-4; D might be TRBD1 (5 bases). What was sequenced was peripheral blood. The TCR originated in a human donor in a cohort sampled during active COVID-19. The CDR3 coding sequence is TGCGCCAGCAGTGTACCGGGGGATCTGGGGGGTCTGTTTTTT. Translating gives CASSVPGDLGGLFF.